This T cell receptor beta chain is drawn from a study of monozygotic twins with inflammatory bowel disease. Findings and caveats of the study: The data gave no support to a single strong IBD-associated signal or clonotype. IBD patients displayed reduced TCRbeta diversity (inverse Simpson) when set against healthy co-twins.

On this clonotype itself: Its cognate antigen is unknown.

The germline V gene has CDR1 SGHAT and CDR2 FQNNGV. The CDR3 extends over 15 amino acids. Template-switch reactions added UMIs with a 6-nucleotide sample barcode. After re-calling the 5' RACE reads, TCRdb lists one entry per CDR3 protein, DNA absent. In all, the sample yields 140,000 to 150,000 distinct CDR3 sequences. The source is a human donor with ulcerative colitis or Crohn's disease, or a healthy co-twin of an affected twin (not recorded which). The V call is TRBV11-2, the J call TRBJ1-4. Sample: blood. CDR3 in amino acids: CASSLDLGRAGKLFF.